These T cell receptor beta chains were read from a single sample in a study of glioma-infiltrating T cells after dendritic cell vaccination. The data were produced by immunoSEQ multiplex PCR, yet TCRdb's version contains in-frame clones alone and is incomplete. The sample carries 65,000 to 90,000 clones, about 80% recorded once. The sequencing used blood, collected before dendritic cell vaccination. These receptors were taken from a human donor with glioblastoma. CDR3s include the opening cysteine and the closing phenylalanine or tryptophan. The D gene is left open where the match is weak. Some rows have no size entry. The others give once, few or many, or a class for an expanded clone.

cdr3_nt cdr3_aa clone_size v_call d_call j_call
TGTGCCAGCTCAACGGTCGGGGATGGTGAGCAGTTCTTC CASSTVGDGEQFF . TRBV18 . TRBJ2-1
TGTGCCAGCAGCTTAGCTGGCGAGGGTGACACTGAAGCTTTCTTT CASSLAGEGDTEAFF . TRBV7-9 . TRBJ1-1
TGTGCCAGCAGCGTGTCGGGACTAGCGACTTACAATGAGCAGTTCTTC CASSVSGLATYNEQFF . TRBV9 TRBD2 TRBJ2-1
TGTGCCAGCAGTTCTACCGACAGGGGAACTGAAGCTTTCTTT CASSSTDRGTEAFF . TRBV7-9 TRBD1 TRBJ1-1
TGCGCCAGCAGCTTGGGTGGAGAGGAAAATCAGCCCCAGCATTTT CASSLGGEENQPQHF . TRBV5-1 . TRBJ1-5
TGTGCCAGCAGCCTCAGAGGTGACACTGAAGCTTTCTTT CASSLRGDTEAFF . TRBV6-5 . TRBJ1-1
TGTGCCAGCAGCTTGCGAAGGAGCCCCTACGAGCAGTACTTC CASSLRRSPYEQYF once TRBV5-6 . TRBJ2-7
TGTGCCAGCAGAAAACAGGGGGCTAACTACGAGCAGTACTTC CASRKQGANYEQYF . TRBV2 TRBD1 TRBJ2-7
TGCAGCGTTGATTCGGGGGGTGGAAACACCATATATTTT CSVDSGGGNTIYF once TRBV29-1 . TRBJ1-3
TGTGCCAGCTCGCTAGACGGATCCAACACTGAAGCTTTCTTT CASSLDGSNTEAFF . TRBV18 . TRBJ1-1
TGTGCCAGTAGTGTCCTTAGCGGGGTGGCCGGGGAGCTGTTTTTT CASSVLSGVAGELFF . TRBV19 TRBD2 TRBJ2-2
TGTGCCAGCAGTGAATTCCATCTCGGCGAGCAGTACTTC CASSEFHLGEQYF . TRBV6-1 . TRBJ2-7
TGTGCCAGTAGGGACAGCCGACAGGGGGTCAATCAGCCCCAGCATTTT CASRDSRQGVNQPQHF . TRBV19 TRBD1 TRBJ1-5
TGCGCCAGCAGACGGGACAGTAACACTGAAGCTTTCTTT CASRRDSNTEAFF . TRBV10-1 TRBD1 TRBJ1-1
TGTGCCAGCAGTCAATTCTCCTACAATGAGCAGTTCTTC CASSQFSYNEQFF . TRBV27 . TRBJ2-1
TGTGCCAGCTCACCTATCCCGGGGGGGCTTACTTCTGGGGCCAACGTCCTGACTTTC CASSPIPGGLTSGANVLTF . TRBV18 TRBD2 TRBJ2-6
TGTGCCAGCAGCTTAGATACCGGGACATCTCCTTATGGCTACACCTTC CASSLDTGTSPYGYTF . TRBV7-8 . TRBJ1-2
TGTGCCAGTAGTGTCAGGGGGAACACTGAAGCTTTCTTT CASSVRGNTEAFF . TRBV19 . TRBJ1-1
TGTGCCAGCAGTTTCCTCCATCAGGGGGCAAATGAAAAACTGTTTTTT CASSFLHQGANEKLFF . TRBV6-5 TRBD1 TRBJ1-4
TGTGCCAGCAGCTTCCGGACAGGGGGCCCTGAAGCTTTCTTT CASSFRTGGPEAFF . TRBV11-2 TRBD1 TRBJ1-1
TGTGCCAGCAGCTTGGGGCCGGGACAGGGCTACGAGCAGTACTTC CASSLGPGQGYEQYF . TRBV5-6 TRBD1 TRBJ2-7
TGTGCCAGTTCCCCCGCGGGGCGGGCTAATGAAAAACTGTTTTTT CASSPAGRANEKLFF . TRBV19 . TRBJ1-4
TGTGCCAGCAGGACAGTAATCGGCTATGGCTACACCTTC CASRTVIGYGYTF . TRBV2 . TRBJ1-2
TGCGCCAGCAGCGCGGGACTAGCGGGGAATAAAGAGACCCAGTACTTC CASSAGLAGNKETQYF . TRBV5-1 TRBD2 TRBJ2-5
TGTGCCAGCAGTTCCTTCGACAGGGATGGCTACACCTTC CASSSFDRDGYTF . TRBV6-5 TRBD1 TRBJ1-2
TGTGCCAGCAGCGTAAGAGGGGGCGACGAGCAGTACTTC CASSVRGGDEQYF few TRBV9 TRBD1 TRBJ2-7
TGTGCCAGCAGTTCCGGAGGCAGAAACACCATATATTTT CASSSGGRNTIYF . TRBV6-5 . TRBJ1-3
TGCGCCAGCAGCCCCGAGGGGGGGAGCAATCAGCCCCAGCATTTT CASSPEGGSNQPQHF . TRBV5-1 . TRBJ1-5
TGTGCCAGCAGCCTAAGACAGGGGATGGCGAATTCACCCCTCCACTTT CASSLRQGMANSPLHF few TRBV7-2 TRBD1 TRBJ1-6
TGTGCCAGTAGCAAATCGACAGGAACAACTAATGAAAAACTGTTTTTT CASSKSTGTTNEKLFF . TRBV19 . TRBJ1-4
TGTGCCAGCAGCCCGAGAACAGGTCACTCCTACGAGCAGTACTTC CASSPRTGHSYEQYF . TRBV11-2 . TRBJ2-7
TGCGCCAGCAGTCGCGGGACTAGGGGGCTGGAGACCCAGTACTTC CASSRGTRGLETQYF . TRBV4-1 . TRBJ2-5
TGTGCCAGCAGTTCACGGGGGACCCAAGAGACCCAGTACTTC CASSSRGTQETQYF . TRBV27 . TRBJ2-5
TGTGCCAGTGACCGGGGTATAGCGGGTTACAATGAGCAGTTCTTC CASDRGIAGYNEQFF . TRBV11-2 TRBD2 TRBJ2-1
TGCGCCAGCAGCTTGTTTCGGGAGTGGCGCAATGAGCAGTTCTTC CASSLFREWRNEQFF . TRBV5-1 . TRBJ2-1
TGCGCCAGCAGCTTGGTGGAGGGAAAGGGCTCTGGCTACACCTTC CASSLVEGKGSGYTF few TRBV5-1 . TRBJ1-2
TGTGCCACCAATCGACAGAGTAGCAATCAGCCCCAGCATTTT CATNRQSSNQPQHF . TRBV19 . TRBJ1-5
TGTGCCAGCAGCGTAGCTAGCGGGAGCGTTCCAGATACGCAGTATTTT CASSVASGSVPDTQYF . TRBV9 TRBD2 TRBJ2-3
TGCGCCAGCAGCTTGGGAAGGACAGGTGACTATGGCTACACCTTC CASSLGRTGDYGYTF . TRBV5-1 TRBD1 TRBJ1-2
TGCGCCAGCAGCTTGGAGGGCAGGGGCGCAGATACGCAGTATTTT CASSLEGRGADTQYF once TRBV5-1 . TRBJ2-3
TGCGCCAGCATGAACCCCCGGTACACTGAAGCTTTCTTT CASMNPRYTEAFF few TRBV4-1 . TRBJ1-1
TGTGCCAGCAGTGAAGAGAGGACACAAAATCAGCCCCAGCATTTT CASSEERTQNQPQHF . TRBV6-1 . TRBJ1-5
TGTGCCAGCAGCCAATCTTCGTCCGGGGAGCTGTTTTTT CASSQSSSGELFF . TRBV16 . TRBJ2-2
TGCAGCGTTGTCCTCAGGGGGTATACTATCACTGAAGCTTTCTTT CSVVLRGYTITEAFF . TRBV29-1 TRBD1 TRBJ1-1
TGTGCCAGTGGGGGCATTGGGATCCTTCAGCCCCAGCATTTT CASGGIGILQPQHF . TRBV19 . TRBJ1-5
TGTGCCAGCTCCCGACAGAATTCACCCCTCCACTTT CASSRQNSPLHF once TRBV18 . TRBJ1-6
TGTGCCAGCTCCCCCCGGACTAGCACCTGGAATGAGCAGTTCTTC CASSPRTSTWNEQFF . TRBV18 TRBD2 TRBJ2-1
TGTGCCAGCAGCCCTCTCAGGCGGGTGAGCTCCTACAATGAGCAGTTCTTC CASSPLRRVSSYNEQFF . TRBV7-9 . TRBJ2-1